The sequence of this T cell receptor beta chain was determined in a study of blood T cell repertoires in COVID-19. Germline V lookup: CDR1 SGHTA, CDR2 FQGNSA. With 1 base removed from V and 13 bases from J, the gap between germline ends came to 11 bases. The CDR3 runs 13 residues. Profiling relied on immunoSEQ multiplex PCR, and the TCRdb table lists in-frame clones only, not all of them. In the table there are about 190,000 clones, roughly 80% of which are singletons. The TCR comes from a woman in her 30s with acute or convalescent COVID-19. The sequenced sample was peripheral blood. The V gene is TRBV7-2, the J gene TRBJ1-6; D might be TRBD1 (6 bases). CDR3 region: CASSLDYRAPLHF. Written as DNA, the CDR3 is TGTGCCAGCAGCTTAGACTACAGGGCGCCCCTCCACTTT.